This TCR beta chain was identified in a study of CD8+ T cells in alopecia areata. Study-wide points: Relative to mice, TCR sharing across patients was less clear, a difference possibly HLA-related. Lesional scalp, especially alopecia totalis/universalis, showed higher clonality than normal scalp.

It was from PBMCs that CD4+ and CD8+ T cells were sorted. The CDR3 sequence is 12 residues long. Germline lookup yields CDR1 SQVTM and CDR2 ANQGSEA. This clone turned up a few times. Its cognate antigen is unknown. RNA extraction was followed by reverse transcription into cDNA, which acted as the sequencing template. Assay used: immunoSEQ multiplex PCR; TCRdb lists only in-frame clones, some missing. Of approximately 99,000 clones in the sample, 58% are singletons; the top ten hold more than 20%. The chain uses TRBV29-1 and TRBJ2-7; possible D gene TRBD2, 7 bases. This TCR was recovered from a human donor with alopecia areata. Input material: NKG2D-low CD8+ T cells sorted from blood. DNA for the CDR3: TGCAGGCTCCGGGGGGCCGACTACGAGCAGTACTTC. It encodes CRLRGADYEQYF.